The clone carrying this TCR beta chain came up many times. The antigen is not known. With the read ending 3 residues before the CDR3 end, the germline J gene is used to fill in that end. The data were taken from a study of T cell clonality in common variable immunodeficiency. Equal genomic DNA amounts from CVID and control samples were sequenced. Profiled with immunoSEQ multiplex PCR; TCRdb holds only in-frame clones, not every one. The sample contains approximately 56,000 clones, none of them singletons. General study points: What drives increased CVID clonality needs T cell subpopulation sequencing.

CDR3 length: 14 residues. Germline V gene lookup returns CDR1 SEHNR and CDR2 FQNEAQ (reference sequence). Unmatched junction bases numbered 7, after V lost 5 bases and J lost 4 bases. The clonotype originates from a person aged 18 to 75 in good health. This chain uses TRBV7-9 with TRBJ1-2, with 7 bases aligning to TRBD1. Specimen: peripheral blood mononuclear cells. The CDR3 bases that were read are TGTGCCAGCAGCCCCGGACAGGATTTCTATGGC. Translating it yields CASSPGQDFYG. The complete CDR3 sequence is CASSPGQDFYGYTF.